This TCR beta chain was profiled in a study of T cells in Graves' hyperthyroidism and ophthalmopathy. PBMCs were obtained from 9 to 10 ml fresh peripheral blood. General study points: Ophthalmopathy cases were set apart from stable hyperthyroidism by a 13 V-J model.

RNA transcripts gave rise to amplified TCR beta CDR3 regions. HTBI primers were the set used in a first-round RT-PCR of the TCR CDR3. MiXCR was run by TCRdb on the multiplex PCR reads, yielding one entry per CDR3 protein. Of some 490,000 distinct CDR3 sequences in the sample, less than 25% were seen once. After removal of 5 bases from V and 1 base from J, the junction contained 9 bases not matched to a gene. Germline lookup yields CDR1 DFQATT and CDR2 SNEGSKA (reference sequence). CDR3 length: 15 amino acids. Concerning this clonotype itself: Antigen specificity is unknown.

The source is a woman in her 70s with Graves' ophthalmopathy. The source material was blood. This rearrangement joins TRBV20-1 to TRBJ1-1; 8 nucleotides agree with TRBD1. The DNA of the CDR3 is TGCAGTGCTGATGACACAGGGGGTAAGAACACTGAAGCTTTCTTT. It encodes CSADDTGGKNTEAFF.